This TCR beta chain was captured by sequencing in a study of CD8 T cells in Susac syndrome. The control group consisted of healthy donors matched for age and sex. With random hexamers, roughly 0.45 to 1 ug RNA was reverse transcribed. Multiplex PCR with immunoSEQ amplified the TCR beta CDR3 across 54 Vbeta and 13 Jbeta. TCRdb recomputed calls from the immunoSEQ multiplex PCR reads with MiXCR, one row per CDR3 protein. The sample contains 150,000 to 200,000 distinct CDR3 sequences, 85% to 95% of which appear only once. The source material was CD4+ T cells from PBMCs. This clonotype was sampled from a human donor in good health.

CDR3 in DNA: TGTGCCAGCAGCCTTTGGCAGGGCGGTCAGCCCCAGCATTTT. It encodes CASSLWQGGQPQHF. The chain uses TRBV5-4 and TRBJ1-5; perhaps TRBD1 as D (5 bases). This CDR3 has 14 residues. Trimming cost V 4 bases and J 6 bases, with 14 bases left between them. The V gene's germline CDR1 is SGHNT and CDR2 YYREEE (reference sequence).